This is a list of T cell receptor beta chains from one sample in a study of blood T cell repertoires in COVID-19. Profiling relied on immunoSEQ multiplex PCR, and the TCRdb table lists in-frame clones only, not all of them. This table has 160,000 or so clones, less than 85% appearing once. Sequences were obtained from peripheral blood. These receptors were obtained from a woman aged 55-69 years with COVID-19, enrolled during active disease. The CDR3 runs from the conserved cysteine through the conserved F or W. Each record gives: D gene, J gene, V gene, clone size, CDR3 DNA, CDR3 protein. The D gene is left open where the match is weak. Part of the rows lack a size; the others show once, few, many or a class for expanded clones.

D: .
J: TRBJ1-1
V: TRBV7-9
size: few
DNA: TGTGCCAGCAGCTCCCTAAGGGCACAGGACACTGAAGCTTTCTTT
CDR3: CASSSLRAQDTEAFF

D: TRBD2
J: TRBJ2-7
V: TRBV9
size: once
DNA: TGTGCCAGCAGCGTAGGTAGCGGGAGGCCCCTTTACGAGCAGTACTTC
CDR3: CASSVGSGRPLYEQYF

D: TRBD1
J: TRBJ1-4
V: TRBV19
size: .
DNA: TGTGCCAGTCAAACGACAGGGGACCTCGCAACTAATGAAAAACTGTTTTTT
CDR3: CASQTTGDLATNEKLFF

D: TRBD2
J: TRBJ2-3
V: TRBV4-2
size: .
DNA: TGTGCCAGCAGCCGCCAGACTAGCGGGGGGCCCACAGATACGCAGTATTTT
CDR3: CASSRQTSGGPTDTQYF

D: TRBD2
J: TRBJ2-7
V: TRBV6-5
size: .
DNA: TGTGCCAGCAGTTACACCCGCCGGACTAGCGGCTACGAGCAGTACTTC
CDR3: CASSYTRRTSGYEQYF

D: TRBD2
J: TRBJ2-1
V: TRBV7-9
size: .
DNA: TGTGCCAGCAGCCCGAGGGGCGGGAGCTCCTACAATGAGCAGTTCTTC
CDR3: CASSPRGGSSYNEQFF

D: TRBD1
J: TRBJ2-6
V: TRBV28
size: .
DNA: TGTGCCAGCACGGACAGGGGCTCTGGGGCCAACGTCCTGACTTTC
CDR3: CASTDRGSGANVLTF

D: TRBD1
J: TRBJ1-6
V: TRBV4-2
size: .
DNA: TGTGCCAGCAGGGGGGGACAGGAGTGGTCACCCCTCCACTTT
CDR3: CASRGGQEWSPLHF

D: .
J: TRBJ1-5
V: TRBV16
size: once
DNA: TGTGCCAGCAGCCAAGAGGGCAGAGGGGGTCAGCCCCAGCATTTT
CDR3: CASSQEGRGGQPQHF

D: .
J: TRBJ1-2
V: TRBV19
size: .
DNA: TGTGCCAGTAGTATTGGCCCGAATCTGAGCTACACCTTC
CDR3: CASSIGPNLSYTF

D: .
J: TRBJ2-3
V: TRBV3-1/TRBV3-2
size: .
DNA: TGTGCCAGCAGCCAGGGCTTGGATACGCAGTATTTT
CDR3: CASSQGLDTQYF

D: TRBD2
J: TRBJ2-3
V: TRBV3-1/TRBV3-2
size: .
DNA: TGTGCCAGCAGCCATGGTAGCGGGGGGTCCACAGATACGCAGTATTTT
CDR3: CASSHGSGGSTDTQYF

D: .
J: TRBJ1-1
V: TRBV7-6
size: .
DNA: TGTGCCAGCAGCTTAGGCGGCCGAGCTTTCTTT
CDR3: CASSLGGRAFF

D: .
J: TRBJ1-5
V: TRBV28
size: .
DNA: TGTGCCAGCAGTTTAGGGCCCGGGGGCAATCAGCCCCAGCATTTT
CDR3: CASSLGPGGNQPQHF

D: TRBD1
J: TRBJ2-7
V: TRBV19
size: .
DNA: TGTGCCAGTAGTCCCGGGACAGGGTACGAGCAGTACTTC
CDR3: CASSPGTGYEQYF

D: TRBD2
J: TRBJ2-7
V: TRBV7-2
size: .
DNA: TGTGCCAGCAGTTATAATAGCGGGAGGGCCGGGGGCGAGCAGTACTTC
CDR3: CASSYNSGRAGGEQYF

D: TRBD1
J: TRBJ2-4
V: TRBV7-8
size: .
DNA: TGTGCCAGCAGCTCCCGACAGGGACAGGGAAACATTCAGTACTTC
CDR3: CASSSRQGQGNIQYF

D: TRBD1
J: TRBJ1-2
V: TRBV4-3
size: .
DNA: TGCGCCAGCAGCCAAGATGGGATGGGACAGGGGGCATATGGCTACACCTTC
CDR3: CASSQDGMGQGAYGYTF

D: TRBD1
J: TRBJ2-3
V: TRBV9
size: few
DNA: TGTGCCAGCAGCGACACTTCGGGACAGGGTGCAGATACGCAGTATTTT
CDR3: CASSDTSGQGADTQYF

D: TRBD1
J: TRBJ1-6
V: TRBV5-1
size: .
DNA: TGCGCCAGCAGCTTGGGGGGACAGGGGAGTTCACCCCTCCACTTT
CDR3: CASSLGGQGSSPLHF

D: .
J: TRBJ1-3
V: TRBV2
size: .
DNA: TGTGCCAGCAGTGAAGGGACAGTGGGGGGAAACACCATATATTTT
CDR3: CASSEGTVGGNTIYF

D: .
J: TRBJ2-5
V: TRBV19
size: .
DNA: TGTGCCAGTTCACCGGGAGACGGGCAAGAGACCCAGTACTTC
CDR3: CASSPGDGQETQYF

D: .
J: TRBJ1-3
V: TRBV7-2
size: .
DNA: TGTGCCAGCAGCCTAGGGACAAGTCACTCTGGAAACACCATATATTTT
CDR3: CASSLGTSHSGNTIYF

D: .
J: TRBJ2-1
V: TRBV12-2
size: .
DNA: TGTGCAAGTCGCTTGCGGTACGGCGGCGTCAATGAGCAGTTCTTC
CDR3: CASRLRYGGVNEQFF

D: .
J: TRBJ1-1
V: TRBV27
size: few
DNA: TGTGCCAGCGCGAGGGGGACTGAAGCTTTCTTT
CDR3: CASARGTEAFF

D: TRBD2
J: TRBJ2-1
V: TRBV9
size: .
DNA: TGTGCCAGCAGCGTAGCCAGCGGGGGGAGAAGAAGCTACAATGAGCAGTTCTTC
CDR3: CASSVASGGRRSYNEQFF

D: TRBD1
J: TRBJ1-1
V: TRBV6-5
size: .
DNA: TGTGCCAGCAGTTTGGGGACAGGGGTGAACACTGAAGCTTTCTTT
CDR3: CASSLGTGVNTEAFF

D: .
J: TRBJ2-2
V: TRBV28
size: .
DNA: TGTGCCAGCATGATGGACAGCGGTGGGACCGGGGAGCTGTTTTTT
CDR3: CASMMDSGGTGELFF

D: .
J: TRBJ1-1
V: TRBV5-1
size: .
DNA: TGCGCCAGCAGCTTGGGCGGGGGAAACACTGAAGCTTTCTTT
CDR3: CASSLGGGNTEAFF

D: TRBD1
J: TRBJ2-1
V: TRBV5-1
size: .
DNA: TGCGCCAGCAGCTTACAGGGGGGCGATGAGCAGTTCTTC
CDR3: CASSLQGGDEQFF

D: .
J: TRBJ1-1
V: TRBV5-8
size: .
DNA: TGTGCCAGCAGCTTCGACAGCGGGAGCACTGAAGCTTTCTTT
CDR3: CASSFDSGSTEAFF

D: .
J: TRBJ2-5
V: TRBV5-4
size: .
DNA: TGTGCCAGCAGCTTGGCCGGCAGGACTCAAGAGACCCAGTACTTC
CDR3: CASSLAGRTQETQYF

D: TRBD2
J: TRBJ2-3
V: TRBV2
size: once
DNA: TGTGCCAGCAGTGTCCTAGCGGGGGGCGATACGCAGTATTTT
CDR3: CASSVLAGGDTQYF

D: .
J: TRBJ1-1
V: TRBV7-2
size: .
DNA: TGTGCCAGCAGCTTAGAGAGGGTGTACACTGAAGCTTTCTTT
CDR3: CASSLERVYTEAFF

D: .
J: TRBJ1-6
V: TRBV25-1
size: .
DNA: TGTGCCAGCAGTGGACAGATTAATTCACCCCTCCACTTT
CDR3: CASSGQINSPLHF

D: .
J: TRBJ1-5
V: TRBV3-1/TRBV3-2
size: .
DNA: TGTGCCAGCAGCCCACGTCGGGATCAGCCCCAGCATTTT
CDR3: CASSPRRDQPQHF

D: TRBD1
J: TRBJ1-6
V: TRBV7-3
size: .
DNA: TGTGCCAGCAGACTAACCGGGACAGATAATTCACCCCTCCACTTT
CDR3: CASRLTGTDNSPLHF

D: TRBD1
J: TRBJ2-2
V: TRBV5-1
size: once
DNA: TGCGCCAGCCGCAGGGGGCTGGGCACCGGGGAGCTGTTTTTT
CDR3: CASRRGLGTGELFF

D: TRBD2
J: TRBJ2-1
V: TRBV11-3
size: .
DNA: TGTGCCAGCAGCTTACGACTAGCAGGTGAGCAGTTCTTC
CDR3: CASSLRLAGEQFF

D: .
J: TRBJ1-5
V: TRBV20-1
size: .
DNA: TGCAGTGCTAGTAATATGGAAGGGGCCCTAAATCAGCCCCAGCATTTT
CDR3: CSASNMEGALNQPQHF

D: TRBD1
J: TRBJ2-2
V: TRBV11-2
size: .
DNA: TGTGCCAGCAGCGCAGGACAGGGGACCTACACCGGGGAGCTGTTTTTT
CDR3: CASSAGQGTYTGELFF

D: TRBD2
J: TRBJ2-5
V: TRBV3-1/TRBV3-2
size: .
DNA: TGTGCCAGCAGCCCTAGCGGGGGGCCAGAGACCCAGTACTTC
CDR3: CASSPSGGPETQYF

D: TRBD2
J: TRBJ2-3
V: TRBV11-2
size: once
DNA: TGTGCCAGCAGCTTAAAATCCGCGGGAGCCCCAGATACGCAGTATTTT
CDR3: CASSLKSAGAPDTQYF

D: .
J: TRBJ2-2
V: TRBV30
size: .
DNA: TGTGCCTGGAGTGTACAGGTGAACACCGGGGAGCTGTTTTTT
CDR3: CAWSVQVNTGELFF

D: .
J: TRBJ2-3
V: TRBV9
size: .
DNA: TGTGCCAGCAGCGTAGGTGCGGGACGCACAGATACGCAGTATTTT
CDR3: CASSVGAGRTDTQYF

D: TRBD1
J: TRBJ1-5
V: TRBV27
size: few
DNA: TGTGCCAGCAGTTTATCAGCCCGGGACAGGGTAAGCCAGCCCCAGCATTTT
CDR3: CASSLSARDRVSQPQHF

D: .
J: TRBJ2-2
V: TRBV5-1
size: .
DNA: TGCGCCAGCAGCTTGGGGTTGAGGGTTTTCACCGGGGAGCTGTTTTTT
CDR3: CASSLGLRVFTGELFF

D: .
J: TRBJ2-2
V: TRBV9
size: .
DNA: TGTGCCAGCAGCCCACACTCCGGGACCGGGGAGCTGTTTTTT
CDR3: CASSPHSGTGELFF

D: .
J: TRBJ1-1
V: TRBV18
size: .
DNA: TGTGCCAGCTCACCTAGCGGGGGGCACACTGAAGCTTTCTTT
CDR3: CASSPSGGHTEAFF

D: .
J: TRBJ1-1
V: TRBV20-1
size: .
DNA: TGCAGTGCCACAACCTCATCCAAAGCTTTCTTT
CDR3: CSATTSSKAFF